A selection of T cell receptor beta chains follows, all from one sample in a study of OX40 agonist ivuxolimab in advanced cancers. Generated by immunoSEQ multiplex PCR, the TCRdb table keeps only in-frame clones and is missing some. This sample has tens of thousands of clones, with roughly nine tenths found just once. Sample: CD4+ or CD8+ T cells sorted from blood, taken in a trial of the OX40 agonist ivuxolimab. Receptors were obtained from an adult with an advanced solid tumor such as melanoma, head and neck, liver or kidney cancer. The CDR3 runs from the conserved cysteine through the conserved F or W. Fields, in order: CDR3 length, J gene, clone size, D gene, V gene, CDR3 DNA, CDR3 protein. The D gene is left open where the match is weak. A row's size may be missing; if present it is once, few, many or a size class.

16	TRBJ1-3	NA	NA	TRBV15	TGTGCCACCAGCAGAGAGGGGCTGATCTCTGGAAACACCATATATTTT	CATSREGLISGNTIYF
17	TRBJ1-1	NA	TRBD1	TRBV18	TGTGCCAGCTCATCTAGGACAGGGGGCGACTCATACACTGAAGCTTTCTTT	CASSSRTGGDSYTEAFF
16	TRBJ2-5	once	NA	TRBV9	TGTGCCAGCAGCGCCGTCGACGAGGACTATCAAGAGACCCAGTACTTC	CASSAVDEDYQETQYF
13	TRBJ1-1	NA	NA	TRBV2	TGTGCCACCCTTAGAGGTCGAGGCACTGAAGCTTTCTTT	CATLRGRGTEAFF
15	TRBJ2-3	NA	NA	TRBV5-4	TGTGCCAGCAGCCAGAATTGGGAGAGCACAGATACGCAGTATTTT	CASSQNWESTDTQYF
14	TRBJ2-7	NA	TRBD1	TRBV19	TGTGCCAGTAGTCCCCCGGACAGGGCTAGCGAGCAGTACTTC	CASSPPDRASEQYF
15	TRBJ1-1	NA	TRBD1	TRBV6-5	TGTGCCAGCAGTCCATTCAGGGGGAGGAACACTGAAGCTTTCTTT	CASSPFRGRNTEAFF
19	TRBJ1-1	few	NA	TRBV7-2	TGTGCCAGCAGCCAACACGGGGGAAACGTTAGACCCATAAACACTGAAGCTTTCTTT	CASSQHGGNVRPINTEAFF
17	TRBJ2-3	NA	NA	TRBV29-1	TGCAGCGTTGAACCCCGGACAGAGCACTTTAGCACAGATACGCAGTATTTT	CSVEPRTEHFSTDTQYF
16	TRBJ2-3	NA	TRBD2	TRBV19	TGTGCCAGTAGTCGGGTAGCGGGAGGGAGCACAGATACGCAGTATTTT	CASSRVAGGSTDTQYF
18	TRBJ2-1	NA	NA	TRBV15	TGTGCCACCAGCAGAGATCTTAATAGTAGAAAGTCCTACAATGAGCAGTTCTTC	CATSRDLNSRKSYNEQFF
14	TRBJ1-1	few	NA	TRBV4-1	TGCGCCAGCAGTCCGGGACACCTCAACACTGAAGCTTTCTTT	CASSPGHLNTEAFF
14	TRBJ1-1	NA	NA	TRBV9	TGTGCCAGCAGCGTTTCTGGAAGGGACACTGAAGCTTTCTTT	CASSVSGRDTEAFF
15	TRBJ1-1	NA	TRBD1	TRBV5-6	TGTGCCAGCAGCGTGACAGGAACAGGGGACACTGAAGCTTTCTTT	CASSVTGTGDTEAFF
12	TRBJ2-1	NA	TRBD1	TRBV29-1	TGCAGCGTCCGAAGTCCGGGACAGTGGCAGTTCTTC	CSVRSPGQWQFF
15	TRBJ2-5	NA	NA	TRBV5-1	TGCGCCAGCAGCTTAGAGGGCAGGATAGAAGAGACCCAGTACTTC	CASSLEGRIEETQYF
15	TRBJ2-5	NA	NA	TRBV5-1	TGCGCCAGCAGCTCCTTGGTAGGGAACCAAGAGACCCAGTACTTC	CASSSLVGNQETQYF
15	TRBJ2-3	NA	NA	TRBV7-2	TGTGCCAGCAGCTTAGCGGTGACAGGATCAGATACGCAGTATTTT	CASSLAVTGSDTQYF
14	TRBJ1-1	NA	NA	TRBV11-3	TGTGCCAGCAGCTCGGGGGCCCTAGGCACTGAAGCTTTCTTT	CASSSGALGTEAFF
16	TRBJ2-7	NA	TRBD1	TRBV6-5	TGTGCCAGCAGTTACTCAATTTGGGACAGTCCCTACGAGCAGTACTTC	CASSYSIWDSPYEQYF
13	TRBJ2-1	NA	NA	TRBV30	TGTGCCTGGAGTGCACAGGGTGGCGATGAGCAGTTCTTC	CAWSAQGGDEQFF
16	TRBJ1-5	once	NA	TRBV7-2	TGTGCCAGCAGCTTAGGGTCCAGGGCCTACAATCAGCCCCAGCATTTT	CASSLGSRAYNQPQHF
14	TRBJ1-1	NA	TRBD1	TRBV6-5	TGTGCCAGCAGCGACGATCCCCGGGACAGGGGCGCTTTCTTT	CASSDDPRDRGAFF
12	TRBJ1-5	NA	NA	TRBV7-9	TGTGCCAGCAGCTTAGGCTATCAGCCCCAGCATTTT	CASSLGYQPQHF
15	TRBJ1-1	NA	TRBD1	TRBV7-9	TGTGCCAGCAGCACCGGGACAGGGGGACTCACTGAAGCTTTCTTT	CASSTGTGGLTEAFF
14	TRBJ2-7	NA	TRBD1	TRBV7-2	TGTGCCAGCAGCACGGGACAGGCTTTCTACGAGCAGTACTTC	CASSTGQAFYEQYF
13	TRBJ2-2	NA	NA	TRBV7-3	TGTGCCAGCAGCTTAGGGGGCACCGGGGAGCTGTTTTTT	CASSLGGTGELFF
15	TRBJ1-5	once	TRBD1	TRBV6-5	TGTGCCAGCAGTTATGGGACAGGGGTAAATCAGCCCCAGCATTTT	CASSYGTGVNQPQHF
16	TRBJ2-4	NA	NA	TRBV25-1	TGTGCCAGCAGTGAATATGAAGGGTTAGCCAAAAACATTCAGTACTTC	CASSEYEGLAKNIQYF
14	TRBJ2-3	NA	NA	TRBV6-5	TGTGCCAGCAGTTACTCGCATACCACAGATACGCAGTATTTT	CASSYSHTTDTQYF
14	TRBJ1-2	NA	TRBD1	TRBV7-2	TGTGCCAGCAGCTTAAGGGCAGGGGGCAATGGCTACACCTTC	CASSLRAGGNGYTF
17	TRBJ1-4	NA	TRBD1	TRBV11-3	TGTGCCAGCAGCTCGCTAGCAGAACAGGGGAAAAGGGAAAAACTGTTTTTT	CASSSLAEQGKREKLFF
15	TRBJ1-5	NA	NA	TRBV5-5	TGTGCCAGCAGCTTGGGGCAGGGAACGGGTCAGCCCCAGCATTTT	CASSLGQGTGQPQHF
13	TRBJ2-7	NA	TRBD2	TRBV30	TGTGCCTGGAGTTTCGGGAGGGACCACGAGCAGTACTTC	CAWSFGRDHEQYF
15	TRBJ2-3	NA	TRBD2	TRBV9	TGTGCCAGCAGCGTAGCGGGAGGGGATGCAGATACGCAGTATTTT	CASSVAGGDADTQYF
16	TRBJ2-5	NA	TRBD1	TRBV7-7	TGTGCTAGCAGCTTTAACCAGGGGGCGGGCGGAGAGACCCAGTACTTC	CASSFNQGAGGETQYF
17	TRBJ1-1	NA	NA	TRBV25-1	TGTGCCAGCAGTGAATATGTTACAGGGCAGAGGAGCACTGAAGCTTTCTTT	CASSEYVTGQRSTEAFF
14	TRBJ1-2	NA	TRBD1	TRBV7-9	TGTGCCAGCAGCAACCCAGGGACAGCTTATGGCTACACCTTC	CASSNPGTAYGYTF
13	TRBJ2-5	NA	TRBD1	TRBV7-3	TGTGCCAGCAGCTTCAGGGGGCAAGAGACCCAGTACTTC	CASSFRGQETQYF
12	TRBJ2-1	NA	NA	TRBV10-3	TGTGCCATCAGTGGAAAGCTTATTGAGCAGTTCTTC	CAISGKLIEQFF
14	TRBJ2-4	NA	NA	TRBV9	TGTGCCAGCAGCGTAGAAGACAGTATAAACATTCAGTACTTC	CASSVEDSINIQYF
16	TRBJ2-1	NA	TRBD2	TRBV11-3	TGTGCCAGCAGCCTCTGGACTAGCGGGAGCGACAATGAGCAGTTCTTC	CASSLWTSGSDNEQFF
12	TRBJ1-1	NA	TRBD1	TRBV11-2	TGTGCCAGCACCCCAGACAGGGCAGAAGCTTTCTTT	CASTPDRAEAFF
14	TRBJ1-1	few	NA	TRBV4-2	TGTGCCAGCAGCCTAGGGAGGGGTCGGGGTGAAGCTTTCTTT	CASSLGRGRGEAFF
14	TRBJ1-1	NA	NA	TRBV18	TGTGCCAGCTCACCACAGGGGAGAGACACTGAAGCTTTCTTT	CASSPQGRDTEAFF
15	TRBJ2-5	NA	NA	TRBV7-7	TGTGCTAGCAGCCCTCAACCAGGGCTGGGGGAGACCCAGTACTTC	CASSPQPGLGETQYF
14	TRBJ1-3	few	NA	TRBV28	TGTGCCAGCAGTCCCGGAACCCCTGGAAACACCATATATTTT	CASSPGTPGNTIYF
11	TRBJ2-1	once	NA	TRBV2	TGTGCCAGCACGGCGGCCTATGAGCAGTTCTTC	CASTAAYEQFF
15	TRBJ2-2	few	NA	TRBV6-4	TGTGCCAGCAGTGCTACGACAGGCTACACCGGGGAGCTGTTTTTT	CASSATTGYTGELFF
13	TRBJ2-5	NA	NA	TRBV19	TGTGCCAGTAGCCGACAGGCGAAAGAGACCCAGTACTTC	CASSRQAKETQYF
14	TRBJ2-2	NA	TRBD1	TRBV15	TGTGCCACCAGCAGGGGAACAGGGGCCGGGGAGCTGTTTTTT	CATSRGTGAGELFF
12	TRBJ2-7	few	NA	TRBV19	TGTGCCAGTAGCCCCAGGGGAGGGACGGCCCTCTTC	CASSPRGGTALF
15	TRBJ2-7	NA	NA	TRBV28	TGTGCCAGCAGTTCCCGGTTCAGGGGGGTACTGGAGCAGTACTTC	CASSSRFRGVLEQYF
17	TRBJ2-5	NA	NA	TRBV5-6	TGTGCCAGCAGCCCAACCACCGGGGCATCGAAAGGCGAGACCCAGTACTTC	CASSPTTGASKGETQYF
14	TRBJ1-2	NA	NA	TRBV6-5	TGTGCCAGCAGTTACAGAGAGGGACACTATGGCTACACCTTC	CASSYREGHYGYTF
17	TRBJ2-7	NA	TRBD1	TRBV11-3	TGTGCCAGCAGCTTAGGCTCAGGGACAGGGAAGACCTACGAGCAGTACTTC	CASSLGSGTGKTYEQYF